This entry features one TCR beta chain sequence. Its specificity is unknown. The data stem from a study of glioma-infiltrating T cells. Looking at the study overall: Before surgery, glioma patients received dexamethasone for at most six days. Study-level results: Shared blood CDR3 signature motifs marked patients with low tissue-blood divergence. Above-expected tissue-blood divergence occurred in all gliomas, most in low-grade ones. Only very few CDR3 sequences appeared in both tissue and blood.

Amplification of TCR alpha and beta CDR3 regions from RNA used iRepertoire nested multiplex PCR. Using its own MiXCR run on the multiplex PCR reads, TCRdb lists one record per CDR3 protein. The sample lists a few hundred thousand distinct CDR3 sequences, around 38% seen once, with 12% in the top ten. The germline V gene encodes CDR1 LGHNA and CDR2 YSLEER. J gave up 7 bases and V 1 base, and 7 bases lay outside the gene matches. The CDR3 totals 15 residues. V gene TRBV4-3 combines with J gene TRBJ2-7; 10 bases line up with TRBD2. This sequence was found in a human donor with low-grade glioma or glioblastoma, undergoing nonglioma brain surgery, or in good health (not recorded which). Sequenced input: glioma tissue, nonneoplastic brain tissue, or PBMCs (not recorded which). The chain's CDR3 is CASSQVLAGAWEQYF. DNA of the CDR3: TGCGCCAGCAGCCAAGTCCTAGCGGGAGCTTGGGAGCAGTACTTC.